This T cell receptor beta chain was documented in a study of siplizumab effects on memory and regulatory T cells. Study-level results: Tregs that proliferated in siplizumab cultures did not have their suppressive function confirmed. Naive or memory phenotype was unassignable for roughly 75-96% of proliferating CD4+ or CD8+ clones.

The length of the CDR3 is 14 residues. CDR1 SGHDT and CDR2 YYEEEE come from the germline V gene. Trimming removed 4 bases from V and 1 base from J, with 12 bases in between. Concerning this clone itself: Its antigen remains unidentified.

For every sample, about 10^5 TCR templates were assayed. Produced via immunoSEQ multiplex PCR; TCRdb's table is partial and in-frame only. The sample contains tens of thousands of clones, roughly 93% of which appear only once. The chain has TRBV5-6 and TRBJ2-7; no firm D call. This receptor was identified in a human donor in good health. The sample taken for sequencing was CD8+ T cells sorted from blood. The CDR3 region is CASSPPDRSYEQYF. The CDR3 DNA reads TGTGCCAGCAGCCCCCCCGATCGGTCCTACGAGCAGTACTTC.